This T cell receptor beta chain was sequenced during a study of blood T cell repertoires in COVID-19. Turning to the study itself: Acute-phase and convalescent COVID-19 samples originated in the United States, Italy and Spain. The analysed material was cDNA or gDNA that came from T cells, B-cell-depleted T cells, or PBMCs.

Original processing notes: Using reference gene primer amplification, nucleated cell counts were estimated. Libraries were prepared by immunoSEQ multiplex PCR; TCRdb keeps only in-frame clonotypes and omits some of them. V and J calls and clone size are as listed in that table; D and trimming were resolved from the DNA. The sample lists about 260,000 clones, approximately 80% seen once, with around 4% in the top ten. The germline gives CDR1 LNHDA, CDR2 SQIVND (reference sequence). The CDR3 extends over 15 amino acids. V dropped 5 bases and J dropped 9; count of bases not matched to a gene: 11. The TCR comes from a man aged 60-69 years with acute or convalescent COVID-19. The chain recombines TRBV19 with TRBJ2-1; 9 positions agree with TRBD1. Sequencing was done on a sample of peripheral blood. CDR3 protein: CASSQPGTGMREQFF. CDR3 bases: TGTGCCAGTAGTCAGCCCGGGACAGGGATGCGTGAGCAGTTCTTC.